Shown below are 25 T cell receptor beta chains from a single sample sequenced in a study of vaccination and CD4 T cells after COVID-19. The antigens of these receptors remain unknown. The treatment here: roughly nine-day PBMC culture with coronavirus spike peptide pools or control peptides (ViraFEST assay). Oncomine TCR Beta short-read sequencing was applied to DNA from cultured CD4+ T cells. In TCRdb, the PCR reads were re-called with MiXCR into one record per CDR3 protein. This table holds about 21,000 distinct CDR3 sequences, about half found once. What was sequenced was cultured CD4+ T cells from blood. Receptor source: a human donor with COVID-19.

The sample holds a few counts of this clonotype. V usage is TRBV10-1 and J usage is TRBJ1-1; no firm D call. Germline V gene lookup returns CDR1 WNHNN and CDR2 SYGVQD (reference sequence). Trimming cost V 4 bases and J 7 bases, with 13 bases left between them. The CDR3 spans 13 residues. CDR3: CASSGETDFEAFF. CDR3 DNA sequence: TGCGCCAGCAGTGGCGAAACGGACTTTGAAGCTTTCTTT.

In its sample, this clonotype was seen a few times. The rearrangement links TRBV29-1 to TRBJ2-3; D ambiguous. Germline-derived CDR1 and CDR2 are SQVTM and ANQGSEA. V was cut by 6 bases and J by 6 bases, with 7 bases left in between. CDR3 length: 10 residues. This CDR3 is CSVLEDTQYF. The DNA for the CDR3 is TGCAGCGTGCTTGAGGATACGCAGTATTTT.

The chain employs TRBV5-4 and TRBJ2-2; 11 bases are a match to TRBD2. V shed 0 bases, J shed 5 bases, and the junction held 3 bases outside the gene matches. CDR3 length equals 16 residues. Germline CDR1 reads SGHNT; CDR2 reads YYREEE (reference sequence). This CDR3 is CASSLDASGGTGELFF. CDR3 nucleotide sequence: TGTGCCAGCAGCTTGGATGCTAGCGGGGGGACCGGGGAGCTGTTTTTT.

V usage is TRBV20-1 and J usage is TRBJ2-5, with 10 positions matching TRBD2. Germline assignment: CDR1 DFQATT and CDR2 SNEGSKA (reference sequence). The CDR3 length is 15 residues. The junction had 10 bases not matched to a gene; V was cut back by 6 bases and J by 3 bases. CDR3 sequence reads: CSATVASGGEETQYF. In DNA, the CDR3 is TGCAGTGCAACGGTAGCTAGCGGGGGAGAAGAGACCCAGTACTTC.

This chain joins TRBV2 and TRBJ2-5; weak D call: TRBD1 (5 bases). This CDR3 has 13 residues. Trimming took 4 bases from V and 5 from J, leaving 11 bases between them. CDR1 is SNHLY and CDR2 is FYNNEI in the germline V gene. The CDR3 spells CASSVIGVETQYF. CDR3 nucleotide sequence: TGTGCCAGCAGTGTGATAGGGGTGGAGACCCAGTACTTC.

This chain joins TRBV5-1 and TRBJ2-7; TRBD1 matches at 8 bases. CDR1 and CDR2 from the germline V gene are SGHRS and YFSETQ. The trim removed 3 bases at V and 2 bases at J, leaving 7 bases unmatched. This CDR3 region has 15 residues. The CDR3 DNA reads as TGCGCCAGCAGCTGGGGGACAGGCGCCACCTACGAGCAGTACTTC. Its protein is CASSWGTGATYEQYF.

The gene calls are TRBV2 and TRBJ2-5; D is perhaps TRBD2 (6 bases). CDR1 and CDR2 (germline): SNHLY, FYNNEI. With 6 bases removed from V and 9 bases from J, the gap between germline ends came to 14 bases. The CDR3 consists of 12 residues. In DNA, the CDR3 is TGTGCCAGCAGGGGACGGACGGGGGCCCAGTACTTC. This codes for CASRGRTGAQYF.

The chain employs TRBV18 and TRBJ1-1; D is undetermined. The ends were cut back, 0 bases at V and 6 bases at J, with 14 bases in the middle. Looked up from germline, CDR1 is KGHSH and CDR2 is LQKENI. This CDR3 has 15 amino acids. The CDR3: CASSPPGGSSAEAFF. DNA of the CDR3: TGTGCCAGCTCACCACCGGGCGGATCCAGCGCTGAAGCTTTCTTT.

This clonotype was detected a few times. This chain connects TRBV5-4 to TRBJ1-6, with D possibly being TRBD1 (6 bases). The CDR3 spans 17 residues. The germline V gene has CDR1 SGHNT and CDR2 YYREEE (reference sequence). V lost 4 bases to trimming and J lost 5 bases, with 19 bases between them. The CDR3 coding sequence is TGTGCCAGCAGCCGCGACAGGCGCCTCACCAATAATTCACCCCTCCACTTT. It encodes CASSRDRRLTNNSPLHF.

The chain is built from TRBV2 and TRBJ2-3; D possibly corresponds to TRBD2 (6 bases). CDR3 length: 13 amino acids. Germline CDR1 is SNHLY and CDR2 is FYNNEI. The germline V and J ends were trimmed by 5 bases and 3 bases, with 9 bases remaining between them. The CDR3 DNA is TGTGCCAGCAGTCTCGGGACTACAGATACGCAGTATTTT. This encodes CASSLGTTDTQYF.

The CDR3 region has the DNA TGTGCCAGCAGAGCCCAGCGGGGGGCTCCTAATGAGCAGTTCTTC. Translated: CASRAQRGAPNEQFF. The genes are TRBV5-4 and TRBJ2-1, with TRBD2 matching over 9 bases. The junction had 10 bases not matched to a gene; V was cut back by 5 bases and J by 7 bases. Germline loops: CDR1 SGHNT, CDR2 YYREEE (reference sequence). The CDR3 extends over 15 amino acids.

The rearrangement joins TRBV10-3 to TRBJ2-7, with 7 nucleotides matching TRBD1. The CDR3 covers 14 residues. Germline lookup yields CDR1 ENHRY and CDR2 SYGVKD. The junction had 6 bases not matched to a gene; V was cut back by 0 bases and J by 7 bases. CDR3 in DNA: TGTGCCATCAGTGAGTCGAGAGGGGGCGGGGAGCAGTACTTC. It encodes CAISESRGGGEQYF.

The J gene is TRBJ2-7, the V gene TRBV2; 8 bases match TRBD1. Germline trimming cut 4 bases from V and 6 bases from J; bases unmatched to any gene: 5. From germline, CDR1 is SNHLY and CDR2 FYNNEI. This CDR3 spans 13 amino acids. The CDR3 is CASSVQGASEQYF. Here the CDR3 DNA reads TGTGCCAGCAGTGTTCAGGGGGCTTCCGAGCAGTACTTC.

This clonotype was detected a few times. V usage is TRBV5-4 and J usage is TRBJ2-2, with D possibly being TRBD1 or TRBD2 (5 bases each). The CDR3 length is 15 residues. The V gene's germline CDR1 is SGHNT and CDR2 YYREEE (reference sequence). V shed 5 bases and J shed 4 bases, with 15 bases lying between them. The CDR3 DNA follows: TGTGCCAGCAGTATCATTACCGGGGCCACCGGGGAGCTGTTTTTT. Encoded protein: CASSIITGATGELFF.

The V gene is TRBV6-1, the J gene TRBJ2-5; D ambiguous. The germline V and J ends were trimmed by 3 bases and 5 bases, with 13 bases remaining between them. In germline, CDR1 is MNHNS, CDR2 SASEGT. This CDR3 has 14 amino acids. The CDR3: CASSEYYRRETQYF. CDR3 DNA sequence: TGTGCCAGCAGTGAGTACTACCGCCGGGAGACCCAGTACTTC.

The sample holds a few counts of this clonotype. This rearrangement joins TRBV15 to TRBJ2-7; D might be TRBD2 (6 bases). V gave up 0 bases and J gave up 4 bases, with 7 bases separating them. Germline CDR1 is LNHNV and CDR2 is YYDKDF (reference sequence). The CDR3 sequence is 13 residues long. The CDR3 is CATSRDRGYEQYF. The CDR3 DNA sequence: TGTGCCACCAGCAGAGATCGGGGGTACGAGCAGTACTTC.

V is TRBV2 and J is TRBJ1-1; possible D gene TRBD1, 5 bases. This CDR3 has 13 residues. The ends were cut back, 5 bases at V and 5 bases at J, with 12 bases in the middle. Germline CDR1 and CDR2: SNHLY and FYNNEI. The CDR3 region has the DNA TGTGCCAGCAGTACCTCAGGGAGGACTGAAGCTTTCTTT. Translated: CASSTSGRTEAFF.

This clonotype ranks as medium-sized. V usage is TRBV5-6 and J usage is TRBJ2-7; a possible D gene is TRBD2 (5 bases). Trimming left V 2 bases short and J 7 bases short, with 16 bases between. The CDR3 extends over 14 amino acids. Germline-derived CDR1 and CDR2 are SGHDT and YYEEEE. Written as DNA, the CDR3 is TGTGCCAGCAGCTTAGGAGAGCGGCGGAGGGAGCAGTACTTC. As protein: CASSLGERRREQYF. The whole variable domain, filled in from reference TRBV5-6 and TRBJ2-7, reads DAGVTQSPTHLIKTRGQQVTLRCSPKSGHDTVSWYQQALGQGPQFIFQYYEEEERQRGNFPDRFSGHQFPNYSSELNVNALLLGDSALYLCASSLGERRREQYFGPGTRLTVT.

This clonotype was picked up a small number of times. The chain couples TRBV2 to TRBJ2-5; D could derive from TRBD1 or TRBD2 (5 bases each). The CDR3 extends over 12 amino acids. Germline V lookup: CDR1 SNHLY, CDR2 FYNNEI. The V and J ends lost 8 bases and 4 bases respectively, with 11 bases between them. CDR3 nucleotide sequence: TGTGCCAGCGGGGGTCCTACAGAGACCCAGTACTTC. As protein: CASGGPTETQYF.

The chain couples TRBV5-1 to TRBJ1-1, with D maybe TRBD1 (5 bases). Germline CDR1 is SGHRS and CDR2 is YFSETQ. CDR3 length: 14 amino acids. The V gene lost 0 bases and the J gene lost 4 bases, with 10 bases spanning the gap. CDR3 residues: CASSLAEGSTEAFF. The CDR3 nucleotides are TGCGCCAGCAGCTTGGCCGAGGGGAGCACTGAAGCTTTCTTT.

V and J are TRBV30 and TRBJ2-3; 15 bases are shared with TRBD2. V shed 2 bases and J 2 bases; nucleotides not matched to a gene: 14. Germline CDR1 is GTSNPN and CDR2 is SVGIG (reference sequence). The CDR3 runs 20 residues. DNA of the CDR3: TGTGCCTGGAGTCTTTATACAGGACTAGCGGGGGGGGGCCTCACAGATACGCAGTATTTT. It codes for CAWSLYTGLAGGGLTDTQYF. Complete variable domain (other parts from reference TRBV30 and TRBJ2-3): SQTIHQWPATLVQPVGSPLSLECTVEGTSNPNLYWYRQAAGRGLQLLFYSVGIGQISSEVPQNLSASRPQDRQFILSSKKLLLSDSGFYLCAWSLYTGLAGGGLTDTQYFGPGTRLTVL.

This clonotype was detected only a few times. CDR3 DNA sequence: TGTGCCAGGGGCGGACAGGGTGAGGGGCCCCAGCATTTT. It is translated as CARGGQGEGPQHF. The chain has TRBV2 and TRBJ1-5, with TRBD1 identical over 8 bases. Trimming took 9 bases from V and 9 from J; bases not matched to a gene: 10. Looked up from germline, CDR1 is SNHLY and CDR2 is FYNNEI. The CDR3 is 13 residues long.

On this clonotype itself: Its ends do not fully match the called genes, so a read error is possible. The rearrangement uses TRBV30 and TRBJ1-1, with 9 bases that match TRBD1. Germline CDR1 and CDR2: GTSNPN and SVGIG (reference sequence). CDR3 length equals 12 residues. DNA of the CDR3: TGTGCCTGGGGACAGGGGAACACTGGAGCTTTCTTT. Amino acids: CAWGQGNTGAFF.

This clonotype has just a few counts. The chain joins TRBV7-2 to TRBJ1-1; the D gene is possibly TRBD1 (6 bases). The CDR3 is made up of 15 amino acids. The V end was cut by 5 bases, the J end by 1 base, with 14 bases between. CDR1 and CDR2 from the germline V gene are SGHTA and FQGNSA. In nucleotides, the CDR3 is TGTGCCAGCAGCCCATCGACAGGTCGGAACACTGAAGCTTTCTTT. Protein sequence: CASSPSTGRNTEAFF. The full variable domain, with the rest looked up from reference TRBV7-2 and TRBJ1-1, is GAGVSQSPSNKVTEKGKDVELRCDPISGHTALYWYRQSLGQGLEFLIYFQGNSAPDKSGLPSDRFSAERTGGSVSTLTIQRTQQEDSAVYLCASSPSTGRNTEAFFGQGTRLTVV.

This clonotype was counted only a few times. The chain carries TRBV7-2 and TRBJ1-3; the D is unclear. The CDR3 runs 14 residues. Trimming cost V 5 bases and J 1 base, with 9 bases left between them. The germline CDR1 and CDR2 sequences are SGHTA and FQGNSA. In DNA, the CDR3 is TGTGCCAGCAGCCGGGGTGGTTCTGGAAACACCATATATTTT. It specifies CASSRGGSGNTIYF.